These T cell receptor beta chains were read from a single sample in a study of blood T cell repertoires in COVID-19. Assay used: immunoSEQ multiplex PCR; TCRdb lists only in-frame clones, some missing. The repertoire holds some 150,000 clones, with about four fifths as singletons. Sequenced sample: peripheral blood. These receptors came from a man aged 60 to 75 with acute or convalescent COVID-19. Each CDR3 is given with its conserved first and last residue. The D gene is left open where the match is weak. Only some rows state a clone size, as once, few, many or a class for expanded clones.

TRBD1	NA	TRBJ1-2	13	TRBV6-5	TGTGCCAGCACCCCGAGGGGGCTTTGGGGCTACACCTTC	CASTPRGLWGYTF
TRBD2	NA	TRBJ2-1	15	TRBV5-1	TGCGCCAGCAGATTGGGGACTAGTATTCTCGATGAGCAGTTCTTC	CASRLGTSILDEQFF
TRBD2	NA	TRBJ2-1	15	TRBV19	TGTGCCAGTAGTACCCTAGCGGGTGGCTACAATGAGCAGTTCTTC	CASSTLAGGYNEQFF
TRBD1	few	TRBJ2-6	17	TRBV6-2/TRBV6-3	TGTGCCAGCAGTCCCGCCGGACAGGGGGCTGGGGCCAACGTCCTGACTTTC	CASSPAGQGAGANVLTF
TRBD2	NA	TRBJ2-1	15	TRBV9	TGTGCCAGCAGCCCGAGCGGGCTCGGGAGGGGGGAGCAGTTCTTC	CASSPSGLGRGEQFF
NA	NA	TRBJ2-1	14	TRBV6-5	TGTGCCAGCAGGAGGGGGAGCTCCTACAATGAGCAGTTCTTC	CASRRGSSYNEQFF
TRBD1	once	TRBJ2-7	13	TRBV30	TGTGCCTGGAGGGTCAGACAGGGCTACGAGCAGTACTTC	CAWRVRQGYEQYF
NA	few	TRBJ1-1	14	TRBV6-5	TGTGCCAGCAGTCCCCGCAGGCAGAACACTGAAGCTTTCTTT	CASSPRRQNTEAFF
NA	NA	TRBJ2-2	13	TRBV18	TGTGCCAGCTCAAACAGGGACACCGGGGAGCTGTTTTTT	CASSNRDTGELFF
TRBD1	NA	TRBJ1-2	15	TRBV27	TGTGCCAGCAGTAGCGGACAGGGGGGTAACTATGGCTACACCTTC	CASSSGQGGNYGYTF
NA	NA	TRBJ1-4	14	TRBV15	TGTGCCACCGCGGAAGGGGGGGTGAGGGCGAAACTGTTTTTT	CATAEGGVRAKLFF
TRBD1	NA	TRBJ1-5	15	TRBV19	TGTGCCAGTACCACACCGGGACAGGGGTATCAGCCCCAGCATTTT	CASTTPGQGYQPQHF
NA	NA	TRBJ2-6	15	TRBV19	TGTGCCAGTAGTGACACGACAACTGGGGCCAACGTCCTGACTTTC	CASSDTTTGANVLTF
NA	NA	TRBJ2-6	12	TRBV30	TGTGCTGGGAGCTCTGGGGCCAACGTCCTGACTTTC	CAGSSGANVLTF
TRBD1	once	TRBJ2-7	14	TRBV2	TGTGCCAGCAGGGGCCGGACAGGGGGAGGCGAGCAGTACTTC	CASRGRTGGGEQYF
NA	NA	TRBJ2-7	20	TRBV21-1	TGTGCCAGCAGCAAAGCGCTTTCACCTAGCGGGACTTTATTCGACTACGAGCAGTACTTC	CASSKALSPSGTLFDYEQYF
TRBD1	NA	TRBJ1-3	16	TRBV5-5	TGTGCCAGCAGCTTTTGGACAGGCCTCTCTGGAAACACCATATATTTT	CASSFWTGLSGNTIYF
NA	few	TRBJ1-6	15	TRBV5-1	TGCGCCAGCAGCTTGGATCTCTCCTATAATTCACCCCTCCACTTT	CASSLDLSYNSPLHF
NA	NA	TRBJ2-5	12	TRBV11-2	TGTGCCAGCAGTCCCGGGACTCGGACCCAGTACTTC	CASSPGTRTQYF
NA	NA	TRBJ2-2	13	TRBV7-2	TGTGCCAGCAGCCCCGGTTGGACCGGGGAGCTGTTTTTT	CASSPGWTGELFF
NA	NA	TRBJ1-5	15	TRBV10-3	TGTGCCATCAGTGACGGTTTTCAGGGCAATCAGCCCCAGCATTTT	CAISDGFQGNQPQHF
NA	NA	TRBJ2-7	14	TRBV10-3	TGTGCCATCAGTGAGTCGACTGGGGGGGACAAGCAGTACTTC	CAISESTGGDKQYF
NA	NA	TRBJ1-1	13	TRBV13	TGTGCCAGCAGCTTAGAGGCGGGTGACGGAGCTTTCTTT	CASSLEAGDGAFF
TRBD1	NA	TRBJ2-7	15	TRBV18	TGTGCCAGCTCAGAGAGACAGGGGTCCGCCTACGAGCAGTACTTC	CASSERQGSAYEQYF
NA	NA	TRBJ1-5	12	TRBV12-5	TGTGCTAGTGGTTCCCTAAATCAGCCCCAGCATTTT	CASGSLNQPQHF
NA	NA	TRBJ2-7	14	TRBV5-6	TGTGCCAGCAGCTTCCCGGGAGCCTCCTACGAGCAGTACTTC	CASSFPGASYEQYF
NA	NA	TRBJ2-1	14	TRBV29-1	TGCAGCGCACGAACAGGGTGGACCTACAATGAGCAGTTCTTC	CSARTGWTYNEQFF
NA	NA	TRBJ1-1	15	TRBV6-5	TGTGCCAGCAGTAATCCCCGGGGGGGAAACACTGAAGCTTTCTTT	CASSNPRGGNTEAFF
NA	NA	TRBJ2-1	11	TRBV6-2/TRBV6-3	TGTGCCAGCAGTTACAATAGATTGCAGTTCTTC	CASSYNRLQFF
NA	NA	TRBJ1-5	13	TRBV27	TGTGCCAGCAGTTTAGCACAGAATCAGCCCCAGCATTTT	CASSLAQNQPQHF
TRBD1	NA	TRBJ2-2	14	TRBV19	TGTGCCACCAGAGACAGGGCGAACACCGGGGAGCTGTTTTTT	CATRDRANTGELFF
TRBD1	NA	TRBJ2-1	12	TRBV28	TGTGCCAGCAGTTTACCGAGGGGGCGGCAGTTCTTC	CASSLPRGRQFF
NA	NA	TRBJ2-3	15	TRBV4-1	TGCGCCAGCAGCCAAGAGACCAGCGGCACAGATACGCAGTATTTT	CASSQETSGTDTQYF
TRBD1	NA	TRBJ1-2	12	TRBV24-1	TGTGCCACCAGTGAAGGGACAGGAGCCTACACCTTC	CATSEGTGAYTF
NA	NA	TRBJ2-3	15	TRBV3-1/TRBV3-2	TGTGCCAGCAGCCAAGAGTTGCAGGGAGGAGATACGCAGTATTTT	CASSQELQGGDTQYF
TRBD1	NA	TRBJ2-7	14	TRBV4-1	TGCGCCAGCAGCCAAGATGTGAGGGGGCGCGAGCAGTACTTC	CASSQDVRGREQYF
NA	NA	TRBJ1-3	11	TRBV7-8	TGTGCCAGCCGGGGGGGAAACACCATATATTTT	CASRGGNTIYF
NA	few	TRBJ1-5	13	TRBV10-2	TGCGCCAGCACCGGACAACAGAATCAGCCCCAGCATTTT	CASTGQQNQPQHF
TRBD2	NA	TRBJ2-3	18	TRBV7-8	TGTGCCAGCAGCTTATTTCCTAGCGGGGGTATGGGCACAGATACGCAGTATTTT	CASSLFPSGGMGTDTQYF
TRBD2	NA	TRBJ2-1	15	TRBV2	TGTGCCAGCCCCCCTCCGGGACTAGCGCCCAATGAGCAGTTCTTC	CASPPPGLAPNEQFF
TRBD2	NA	TRBJ2-3	14	TRBV7-2	TGTGCCAGCAGCCCAGACTCGGGGGGAGATACGCAGTATTTT	CASSPDSGGDTQYF
NA	NA	TRBJ2-5	10	TRBV7-9	TGTGCCACCTCGGGGGAGACCCAGTACTTC	CATSGETQYF
TRBD1	NA	TRBJ1-2	11	TRBV20-1	TGCAGTGCCCGGACAGGCTATGGCTACACCTTC	CSARTGYGYTF
NA	many	TRBJ1-5	16	TRBV21-1	TGTGCCAGCAGCAAAGTTCGGGGGATGGGCAATCAGCCCCAGCATTTT	CASSKVRGMGNQPQHF
TRBD2	many	TRBJ2-5	16	TRBV2	TGTGCCAGCAGTGAACGGCTAGCGGGAGCCCGAGAGACCCAGTACTTC	CASSERLAGARETQYF
NA	NA	TRBJ2-7	14	TRBV7-9	TGTGCCAGCAGCTTTTCGACAGTCCCCTACGAGCAGTACTTC	CASSFSTVPYEQYF
NA	NA	TRBJ2-7	13	TRBV5-1	TGCGCCAGCGGCGAAGCGCCTCTCTACGAGCAGTACTTC	CASGEAPLYEQYF
NA	NA	TRBJ1-1	13	TRBV19	TGTGCCAGTAGACAGCCGGGACTCGCTGAAGCTTTCTTT	CASRQPGLAEAFF
NA	NA	TRBJ2-1	13	TRBV24-1	TGTGCCACCAGTGATTTGGCGGGCAATGAGCAGTTCTTC	CATSDLAGNEQFF
NA	NA	TRBJ2-3	12	TRBV10-3	TGTGCCATCAGTGACGCGATCTATACGCAGTATTTT	CAISDAIYTQYF
NA	NA	TRBJ1-2	11	TRBV28	TGTGCCAGCAGTGGCAGGGGCGGCTACACCTTC	CASSGRGGYTF
TRBD2	NA	TRBJ2-7	13	TRBV12-3/TRBV12-4	TGTGCCAGCAGCCTAGCGGGGGCGGACGAGCAGTACTTC	CASSLAGADEQYF
NA	NA	TRBJ1-4	15	TRBV6-1	TGTGCCAGCAGTGAAGCTTGGGGGGGCGATGAAAAACTGTTTTTT	CASSEAWGGDEKLFF
TRBD1	NA	TRBJ1-5	15	TRBV6-6	TGTGCCAGCAGCCACACAGGGGCCAGCAATCAGCCCCAGCATTTT	CASSHTGASNQPQHF
NA	NA	TRBJ2-2	16	TRBV9	TGTGCCAGCAGCGTGGGCGGGGGCCGTAACACCGGGGAGCTGTTTTTT	CASSVGGGRNTGELFF
NA	NA	TRBJ1-2	13	TRBV24-1	TGTGCCACCAGTGATGGCACAGGGTTTGGCTACACCTTC	CATSDGTGFGYTF
TRBD1	NA	TRBJ1-4	12	TRBV19	TGTGCCAGTATGGACAGGGGAGAAAAACTGTTTTTT	CASMDRGEKLFF
NA	once	TRBJ1-5	15	TRBV15	TGTGCCACCAGCAGAGGCTTGACAGAAGATCAGCCCCAGCATTTT	CATSRGLTEDQPQHF